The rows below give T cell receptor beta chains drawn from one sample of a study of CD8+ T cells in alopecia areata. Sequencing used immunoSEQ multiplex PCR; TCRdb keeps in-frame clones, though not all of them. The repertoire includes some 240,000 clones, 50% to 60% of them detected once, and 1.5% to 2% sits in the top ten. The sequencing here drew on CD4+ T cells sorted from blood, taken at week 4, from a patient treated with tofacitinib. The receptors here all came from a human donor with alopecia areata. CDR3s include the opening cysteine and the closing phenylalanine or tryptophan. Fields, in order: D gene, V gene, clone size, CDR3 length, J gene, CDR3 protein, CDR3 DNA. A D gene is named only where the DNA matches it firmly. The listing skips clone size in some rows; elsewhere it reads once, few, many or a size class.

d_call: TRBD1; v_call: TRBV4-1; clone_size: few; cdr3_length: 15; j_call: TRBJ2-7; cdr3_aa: CASSHLQQGAYEQYF; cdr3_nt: TGCGCCAGCAGCCATTTGCAACAGGGGGCATACGAGCAGTACTTC
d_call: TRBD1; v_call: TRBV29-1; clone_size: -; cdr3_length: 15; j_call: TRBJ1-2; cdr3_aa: CSVEDLPGGRGGYTF; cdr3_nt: TGCAGCGTTGAAGATCTTCCAGGGGGCCGGGGTGGCTACACCTTC
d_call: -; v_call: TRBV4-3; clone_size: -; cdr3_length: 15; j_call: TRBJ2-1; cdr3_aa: CASSQAPDSYNEQFF; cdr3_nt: TGCGCCAGCAGCCAAGCCCCAGACTCCTACAATGAGCAGTTCTTC
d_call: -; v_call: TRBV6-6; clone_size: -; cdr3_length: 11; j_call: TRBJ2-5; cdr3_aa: CASSYQETQYF; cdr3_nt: TGTGCCAGCAGTTACCAAGAGACCCAGTACTTC
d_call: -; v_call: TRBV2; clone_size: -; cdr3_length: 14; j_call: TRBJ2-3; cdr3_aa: CASPKASSTDTQYF; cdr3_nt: TGTGCCAGTCCTAAAGCTTCTAGCACAGATACGCAGTATTTT
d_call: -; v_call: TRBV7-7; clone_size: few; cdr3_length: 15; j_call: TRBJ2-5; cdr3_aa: CASSLVPGLGETQYF; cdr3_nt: TGTGCCAGCAGCTTAGTTCCAGGCCTTGGTGAGACCCAGTACTTC
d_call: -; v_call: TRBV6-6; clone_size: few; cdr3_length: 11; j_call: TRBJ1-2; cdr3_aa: CASSTNYGYTF; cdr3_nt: TGTGCCAGCAGCACCAACTATGGCTACACCTTC
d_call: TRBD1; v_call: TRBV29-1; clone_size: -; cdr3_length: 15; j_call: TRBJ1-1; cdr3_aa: CSVAQRGLIGTEAFF; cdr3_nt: TGCAGCGTTGCGCAAAGGGGGCTAATAGGCACTGAAGCTTTCTTT
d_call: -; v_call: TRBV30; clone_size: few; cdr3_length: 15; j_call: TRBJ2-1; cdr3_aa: CAWRTGYLIDNEQFF; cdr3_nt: TGTGCCTGGAGGACTGGTTATTTAATCGACAATGAGCAGTTCTTC
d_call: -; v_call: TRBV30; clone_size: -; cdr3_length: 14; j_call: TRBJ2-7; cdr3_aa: CAWARQGGSYEQYF; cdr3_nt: TGTGCCTGGGCAAGACAGGGAGGCTCCTACGAGCAGTACTTC
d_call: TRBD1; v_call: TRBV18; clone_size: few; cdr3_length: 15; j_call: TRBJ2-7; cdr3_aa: CASSPPDRGGYEQYF; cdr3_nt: TGTGCCAGCTCACCACCCGACAGGGGGGGATACGAGCAGTACTTC
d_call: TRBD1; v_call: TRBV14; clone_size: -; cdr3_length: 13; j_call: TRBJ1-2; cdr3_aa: CASSQEGGNGYTF; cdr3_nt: TGTGCCAGCAGCCAAGAAGGGGGCAATGGCTACACCTTC
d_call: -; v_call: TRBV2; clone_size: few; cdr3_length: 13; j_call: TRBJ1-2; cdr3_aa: CASSRDPNYGYTF; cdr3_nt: TGTGCCAGCAGCAGGGACCCAAACTATGGCTACACCTTC
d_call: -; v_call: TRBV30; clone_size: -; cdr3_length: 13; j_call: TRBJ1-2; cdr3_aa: CAWSTSTNYGYTF; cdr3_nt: TGTGCCTGGAGTACCAGCACTAACTATGGCTACACCTTC
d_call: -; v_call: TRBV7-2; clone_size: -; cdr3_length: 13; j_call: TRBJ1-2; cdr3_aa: CASSFGGNYGYTF; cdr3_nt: TGTGCCAGCAGCTTTGGGGGAAACTATGGCTACACCTTC